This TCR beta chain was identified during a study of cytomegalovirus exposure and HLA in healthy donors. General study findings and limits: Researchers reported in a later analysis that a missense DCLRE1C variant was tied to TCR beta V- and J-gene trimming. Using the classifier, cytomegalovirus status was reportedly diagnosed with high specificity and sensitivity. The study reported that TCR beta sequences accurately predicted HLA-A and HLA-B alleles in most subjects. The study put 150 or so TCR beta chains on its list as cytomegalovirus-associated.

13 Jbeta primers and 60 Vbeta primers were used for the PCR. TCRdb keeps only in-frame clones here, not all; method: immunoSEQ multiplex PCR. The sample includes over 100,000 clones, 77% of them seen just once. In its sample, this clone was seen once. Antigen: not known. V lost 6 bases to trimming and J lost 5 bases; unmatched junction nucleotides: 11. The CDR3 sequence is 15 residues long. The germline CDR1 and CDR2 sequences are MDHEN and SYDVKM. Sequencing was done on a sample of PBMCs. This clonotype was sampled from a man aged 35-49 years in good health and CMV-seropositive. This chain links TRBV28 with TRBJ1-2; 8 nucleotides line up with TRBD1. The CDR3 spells CASRKHQGAGYGYTF. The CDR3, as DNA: TGTGCCAGCAGAAAACACCAGGGGGCCGGGTATGGCTACACCTTC.